Shown below are 13 T cell receptor beta chains from a single sample sequenced in a study of T cell changes during pregnancy in multiple sclerosis. The method was immunoSEQ multiplex PCR; TCRdb's version includes in-frame clones alone and lacks a portion of them. The sample holds over 60,000 clones; around 90% are singletons and the top ten take about 0.27%. The sample consisted of CD4+ T cells from peripheral blood mononuclear cells, taken in the third trimester of pregnancy. The source is a female donor in good health, enrolled as a control in a pregnancy study.

The CDR3 sequence: CASSGGSGTTDTQYF. The CDR3 region has the DNA TGCGCCAGCAGCGGGGGGTCAGGGACCACAGATACGCAGTATTTT. This sequence joins TRBV5-1 and TRBJ2-3, with D perhaps TRBD2 (6 bases). Trimming pared 4 bases from V and 2 bases from J, leaving 14 bases between. CDR3 length equals 15 residues. Germline lookup yields CDR1 SGHRS and CDR2 YFSETQ.

The J gene is TRBJ2-2, the V gene TRBV11-3; TRBD2 might be the D (5 bases). CDR1 SGHNT and CDR2 YENEEA come from the germline V gene. Deletions cut 1 base from V and 4 bases from J, with 7 bases between. The length of the CDR3 is 14 residues. The CDR3 reads CASSLGEPTGELFF. DNA of the CDR3: TGTGCCAGCAGCTTAGGGGAGCCCACCGGGGAGCTGTTTTTT.

The chain has TRBV5-1 and TRBJ2-3; 9 bases are shared with TRBD2. Germline assignment: CDR1 SGHRS and CDR2 YFSETQ. Unmatched junction bases numbered 9, after V lost 4 bases and J lost 3 bases. This CDR3 region has 16 residues. In nucleotides, the CDR3 is TGCGCCAGCAGCCCGGGGGCTAGCGGGGAAACAGATACGCAGTATTTT. This encodes CASSPGASGETDTQYF.

This clone has only one observation. The chain combines TRBV11-2 with TRBJ1-5; D call uncertain. Germline V lookup: CDR1 SGHAT, CDR2 FQNNGV. The CDR3 is 18 residues long. V gave up 6 bases and J gave up 0 bases, with 21 bases separating them. CDR3 DNA sequence: TGTGCCAGCAGTCCAAACAGTTTTTCGGGAGGTAGCAATCAGCCCCAGCATTTT. Translation: CASSPNSFSGGSNQPQHF.

The chain employs TRBV6-5 and TRBJ1-1, with D perhaps TRBD1 (5 bases). The V gene lost 6 bases and the J gene lost 5 bases, with 13 bases spanning the gap. Germline CDR1 reads MNHEY; CDR2 reads SVGAGI. The CDR3 is made up of 13 amino acids. CDR3 DNA: TGTGCCAGCAGATCTACGGGGGGGACTGAAGCTTTCTTT. It translates to CASRSTGGTEAFF.

V gene TRBV18 combines with J gene TRBJ1-3; D gene uncertain. Germline lookup yields CDR1 KGHSH and CDR2 LQKENI. The CDR3 extends over 14 amino acids. Trimming cost V 2 bases and J 1 base, with 6 bases left between them. The chain's CDR3 is CASSPETSGNTIYF. In DNA, the CDR3 is TGTGCCAGCTCACCAGAGACTTCTGGAAACACCATATATTTT.

The chain links TRBV7-2 to TRBJ1-2, with 8 bases aligning to TRBD1. The germline V gene encodes CDR1 SGHTA and CDR2 FQGNSA. J lost 6 bases, V lost 7 bases, and 7 bases had no gene match. The CDR3 spans 13 residues. Written as DNA, the CDR3 is TGTGCCAGCACCCACAGGGGGAGGGATGGCTACACCTTC. It translates to CASTHRGRDGYTF.

The rearrangement links TRBV6-6 to TRBJ1-5; no reliable D call. V was pared by 6 bases and J by 5 bases, with 17 bases between. Germline assignment: CDR1 MNHNY and CDR2 SVGAGI (reference sequence). The CDR3 has 15 residues. The CDR3 DNA reads TGTGCCAGCAGGCACCCGGGAAGGGAGGATCAGCCCCAGCATTTT. Translation gives CASRHPGREDQPQHF.

V is TRBV6-6 and J is TRBJ1-2; possible D gene TRBD1, 5 bases. Trimming cost V 0 bases and J 7 bases, with 9 bases left between them. Germline assignment: CDR1 MNHNY and CDR2 SVGAGI (reference sequence). The CDR3 totals 13 residues. The CDR3 bases are TGTGCCAGCAGTTACTCCGGGACTGGTGGCTACACCTTC. It translates to CASSYSGTGGYTF.

The rearrangement uses TRBV7-3 and TRBJ2-2, with 7 bases that match TRBD2. Germline V CDR1 and CDR2: SGHTA, FQGTGA. The CDR3 runs 15 residues. Germline trimming cut 5 bases from V and 5 bases from J; bases unmatched to any gene: 8. As DNA, the CDR3 is TGTGCCAGCAGCCCGGGGAGGGGCCAGACCGGGGAGCTGTTTTTT. It yields the protein CASSPGRGQTGELFF.

V gene TRBV7-3 combines with J gene TRBJ2-6; a possible D gene is TRBD1 (6 bases). From germline, CDR1 is SGHTA and CDR2 FQGTGA. The CDR3 is 15 residues long. Deletions cut 4 bases from V and 7 bases from J, with 14 bases between. CDR3 residues: CASSSTPGQANVLTF. CDR3 DNA: TGTGCCAGCAGCTCGACACCGGGACAAGCCAACGTCCTGACTTTC.

This sequence joins TRBV30 and TRBJ2-1; 11 bases match TRBD1. After removal of 4 bases from V and 8 bases from J, the junction contained 7 bases not matched to a gene. This CDR3 spans 14 amino acids. The germline gives CDR1 GTSNPN, CDR2 SVGIG (reference sequence). CDR3 nucleotide sequence: TGTGCCTGGAAAGGGGACAGGGGGTTCTATGAGCAGTTCTTC. Protein: CAWKGDRGFYEQFF.

This rearrangement joins TRBV18 to TRBJ1-1; TRBD1 agrees at 9 bases. The length of the CDR3 is 14 residues. Germline CDR1 is KGHSH and CDR2 is LQKENI. V lost 5 bases and J lost 3; bases outside the gene matches: 4. CDR3 sequence: CASSSRQGDTEAFF. The CDR3 region has the DNA TGTGCCAGCTCATCCCGACAGGGGGACACTGAAGCTTTCTTT.